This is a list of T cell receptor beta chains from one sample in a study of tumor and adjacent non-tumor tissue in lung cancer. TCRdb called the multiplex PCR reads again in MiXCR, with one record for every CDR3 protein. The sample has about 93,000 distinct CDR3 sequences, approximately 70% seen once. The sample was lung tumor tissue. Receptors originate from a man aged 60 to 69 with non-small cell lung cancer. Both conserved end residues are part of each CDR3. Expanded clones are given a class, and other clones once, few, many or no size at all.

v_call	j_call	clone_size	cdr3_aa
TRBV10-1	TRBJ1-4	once	CTSKTPGEPTNEKLVF
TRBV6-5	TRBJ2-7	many	CASRGLAGGHISPEQYF
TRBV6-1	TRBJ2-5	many	CASSRTGTQETQYF
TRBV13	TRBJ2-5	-	CVSSLTSGASGETQYF
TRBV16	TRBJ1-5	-	CASTREGGQPQHF
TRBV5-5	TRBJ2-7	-	CASSTRQSYEQHF
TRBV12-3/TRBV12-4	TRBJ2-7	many	CASSLAAYSEQYF
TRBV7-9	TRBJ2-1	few	CASSPLGSSYNEQFF
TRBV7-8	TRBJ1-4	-	CASSKATMVVNEKLFF
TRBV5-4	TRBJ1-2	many	CASSLTRQGDGYTF
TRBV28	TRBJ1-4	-	CASVRHAINEKLFF
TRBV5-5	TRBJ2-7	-	CASSSAVISGTEGSEQYF
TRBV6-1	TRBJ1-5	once	CASGQDRAKQPQHF